These 32 T cell receptor beta chains were sequenced from one sample in a study of low-dose radiotherapy and immunotherapy resistance in tumors. TRAV and TRBV primers primed cDNA for both TCRalpha and TCRbeta. A constant-region primer paired with the V-primer adapter amplified TCRs over about 19 PCR cycles. TCRdb re-analysed the reads in MiXCR, keeping a single row per CDR3 protein. In the table there are some 94,000 distinct CDR3 sequences, 20% of which are singletons. As to time point: after trial treatment. As for treatment: LDRT plus nivolumab, ipilimumab, low-dose cyclophosphamide and aspirin (RACIN trial). The sample consisted of PBMCs, taken after low-dose radiotherapy plus immunotherapy. The receptors were sampled from a female donor with ovarian cancer.

There are many counts of this clonotype. The gene calls are TRBV20-1 and TRBJ2-3; D not resolved. Trimming removed 3 bases from V and 1 base from J, with 8 bases in between. Germline V lookup: CDR1 DFQATT, CDR2 SNEGSKA (reference sequence). This CDR3 spans 13 amino acids. The CDR3 nucleotides are TGCAGTGCTAGTACCAGCGGCACAGATACGCAGTATTTT. Translated, it gives CSASTSGTDTQYF.

The V call is TRBV4-3, the J call TRBJ2-3; D possibly corresponds to TRBD2 (7 bases). The length of the CDR3 is 15 residues. V lost 3 bases and J 6 bases, leaving 16 bases between the germline ends. Germline assignment: CDR1 LGHNA and CDR2 YSLEER. The CDR3 here is CASSQQGGGRDTQYF. CDR3 DNA: TGCGCCAGCAGCCAGCAAGGGGGGGGACGGGATACGCAGTATTTT.

The V and J genes are TRBV27 and TRBJ2-7, with 8 bases aligning to TRBD2. Trimming removed 4 bases from V and 0 bases from J; junction bases left unmatched: 20. The length of the CDR3 is 20 residues. Germline CDR1 and CDR2: MNHEY and SMNVEV (reference sequence). CDR3 region: CASSYRAIQVAGLSSYEQYF. The CDR3 nucleotides read TGTGCCAGCAGTTACCGGGCCATTCAAGTAGCGGGACTAAGCTCCTACGAGCAGTACTTC.

The sample holds a few counts of this clonotype. V and J are TRBV5-5 and TRBJ1-5; maybe TRBD1 (5 bases). Trimming stripped 2 bases from V and 10 bases from J, with 13 bases between. CDR1 and CDR2 (germline): SGHKS, YYEKEE (reference sequence). This CDR3 region has 13 residues. The CDR3, as DNA: TGTGCCAGCAGCTTTGGGGACCGTCCCCCCCAGCATTTT. This codes for CASSFGDRPPQHF.

The chain is built from TRBV20-1 and TRBJ1-6, with 7 bases matching TRBD1. Germline V gene lookup returns CDR1 DFQATT and CDR2 SNEGSKA (reference sequence). With 6 bases clipped from V and 3 bases from J, the junction kept 5 bases outside the gene matches. The CDR3 sequence is 14 residues long. DNA for the CDR3: TGCAGTGCCGACAGGGCTATCTATAATTCACCCCTCCACTTT. It encodes CSADRAIYNSPLHF.

As regards this clonotype: Possible read error: a much larger clone is one base away. The chain has TRBV5-1 and TRBJ2-3; 14 nucleotides line up with TRBD2. Germline V lookup: CDR1 SGHRS, CDR2 YFSETQ. The CDR3 sequence is 16 residues long. J gave up 9 bases and V 4 bases, and 10 bases lay outside the gene matches. The CDR3 sequence: CASSHRLAGGDRTQYF. CDR3 bases: TGCGCCAGCAGCCACCGACTAGCGGGGGGGGACAGGACGCAGTATTTT.

The chain is built from TRBV18 and TRBJ2-7; D unclear. Germline V gene sequence: CDR1 KGHSH, CDR2 LQKENI. V gave up 2 bases and J gave up 6 bases, with 14 bases separating them. This CDR3 has 14 residues. The CDR3 bases are TGTGCCAGCTCACCAGGAAGCCCGCCTTTCGAGCAGTACTTC. Protein: CASSPGSPPFEQYF.

This clonotype was counted ten times or more. The chain uses TRBV24-1 and TRBJ2-7; 7 positions agree with TRBD1. V lost 3 bases, J lost 0 bases, and 16 bases stayed unmatched. This CDR3 is 19 amino acids long. Germline values: CDR1 KGHDR, CDR2 SFDVKD. Written as DNA, the CDR3 is TGTGCCACCAGTGATACTCCCGGGACAGACCCTTTACGCTCCTACGAGCAGTACTTC. Translating it yields CATSDTPGTDPLRSYEQYF.

The chain recombines TRBV21-1 with TRBJ1-2. TRBV21-1 is annotated as a pseudogene. The CDR3 has 15 residues. The CDR3: CASSTRTVWSYGYTF. CDR3 DNA: TGTGCCAGCAGCACACGGACTGTTTGGAGCTATGGCTACACCTTC.

Many counts were recorded for this clonotype. This chain links TRBV12-5 with TRBJ1-1, with unresolved D. The CDR3 consists of 14 residues. Trimming pared 1 base from V and 0 bases from J, leaving 6 bases between. Germline CDR1 and CDR2: LGHNT and FRNRAP. In DNA form, the CDR3 reads TGTGCTAGTGGTTTGGGGAACATGAACACTGAAGCTTTCTTT. It codes for CASGLGNMNTEAFF.

This clonotype occurred a few times. The J gene is TRBJ1-1, the V gene TRBV20-1; 8 nucleotides match TRBD1. Germline values: CDR1 DFQATT, CDR2 SNEGSKA (reference sequence). J lost 4 bases, V lost 6 bases, and 7 bases had no gene match. The CDR3 is 13 amino acids. The CDR3 coding sequence is TGCAGTGCGTACGGACAGGGTATCACTGAAGCTTTCTTT. Amino acid sequence: CSAYGQGITEAFF.

This clonotype was seen repeatedly, ten times or more. This chain links TRBV5-4 with TRBJ2-7, with D possibly being TRBD1 (7 bases). The ends were cut back, 4 bases at V and 3 bases at J, with 20 bases in the middle. Per the germline V gene, CDR1 is SGHNT and CDR2 is YYREEE (reference sequence). This CDR3 has 16 residues. CDR3: CASSPGGGQTIYEQYF. As DNA, the CDR3 is TGTGCCAGCAGCCCCGGAGGGGGACAGACTATCTACGAGCAGTACTTC.

This clonotype was detected ten times or more. The chain carries TRBV2 and TRBJ2-2; 10 bases map to TRBD1. The J segment lost 6 bases and the V segment lost 6 bases, leaving 4 bases of the junction unmatched. The CDR3 sequence is 14 residues long. Per germline, CDR1 SNHLY and CDR2 FYNNEI. The CDR3: CASSGQGVAGELFF. Written as DNA, the CDR3 is TGTGCCAGCAGCGGACAGGGGGTTGCCGGGGAGCTGTTTTTT.

On this clonotype itself: Because the CDR3's place on the DNA is in doubt, the DNA is left out and the CDR3 is given as listed by TCRdb. The chain combines TRBV4-3 with TRBJ1-1. Germline lookup yields CDR1 LGHNA and CDR2 YSLEER. From its first to its last residue, the CDR3 has 23 amino acids. Here the CDR3 reads CASTNQTSMYLCASSEMNTEAFF.

This clonotype was seen ten or more times. This sequence joins TRBV29-1 and TRBJ2-7, with 10 bases fitting TRBD2. The trim removed 4 bases at V and 0 bases at J, leaving 3 bases unmatched. The germline CDR1 and CDR2 sequences are SQVTM and ANQGSEA. CDR3 length: 14 amino acids. CDR3 sequence: CSVASSGSSYEQYF. The CDR3 DNA is TGCAGCGTTGCCTCTAGCGGGAGCTCCTACGAGCAGTACTTC.

This clonotype was seen only a few times. The chain carries TRBV3-1 and TRBJ2-5; 11 nucleotides line up with TRBD2. Germline CDR1 is LGHDT and CDR2 is YNNKEL (reference sequence). CDR3 length equals 20 residues. V was pared by 3 bases and J by 4 bases, with 19 bases of the junction left unmatched. In DNA form, the CDR3 reads TGTGCCAGCAGCCAGATAGCTCCGGGACTAGCGGTCGGATGGGGAGAGACCCAGTACTTC. Protein sequence: CASSQIAPGLAVGWGETQYF.

The chain has TRBV30 and TRBJ1-5; the match to TRBD1 covers 8 bases. V trimming: 5 bases; J trimming: 7 bases; junction bases outside the gene matches: 4. The CDR3 length is 12 residues. The V gene's germline CDR1 is GTSNPN and CDR2 SVGIG (reference sequence). The CDR3 nucleotides read TGTGCCTGGGGACAGGGCTACCAGCCCCAGCATTTT. Amino acid sequence: CAWGQGYQPQHF.

The chain couples TRBV6-2 or TRBV6-3 to TRBJ2-3; the D is unclear. The V gene's germline CDR1 is MNHEY and CDR2 SVGEGT. The ends were cut back, 0 bases at V and 0 bases at J, with 4 bases in the middle. The CDR3 runs 14 residues. DNA of the CDR3: TGTGCCAGCAGTTACTCCCTCAGCACAGATACGCAGTATTTT. Protein: CASSYSLSTDTQYF.

This clonotype was detected many times. The V call is TRBV20-1, the J call TRBJ2-7; 11 bases map to TRBD2. The CDR3 consists of 15 residues. Germline V gives CDR1 DFQATT, CDR2 SNEGSKA (reference sequence). V shed 3 bases, J shed 2 bases, and the junction held 6 bases outside the gene matches. This CDR3 is CSASGTSGNTYEQYF. The CDR3 region has the DNA TGCAGTGCTAGTGGGACTAGCGGTAATACCTACGAGCAGTACTTC.

This clonotype has a count of ten or more. V gene TRBV12-3 or TRBV12-4 combines with J gene TRBJ2-3; 8 bases are shared with TRBD2. This CDR3 region has 16 residues. V gave up 2 bases and J gave up 0 bases; unmatched junction bases: 4. Here the CDR3 reads CASSLQRGPSTDTQYF. The CDR3 DNA is TGTGCCAGCAGTTTACAGCGGGGGCCTAGCACAGATACGCAGTATTTT.

The chain couples TRBV6-2 or TRBV6-3 to TRBJ1-5; D not resolved. The CDR3 covers 14 residues. The V and J ends lost 5 bases and 5 bases respectively, with 13 bases between them. Germline values: CDR1 MNHEY, CDR2 SVGEGT. CDR3 bases: TGTGCCAGCAGTGATCTGGGCACCGATCAGCCCCAGCATTTT. Its protein product is CASSDLGTDQPQHF.

This clonotype has a count of ten or more. The chain employs TRBV6-6 and TRBJ2-5, with 11 positions matching TRBD1. The CDR3 sequence is 15 residues long. J lost 1 base, V lost 6 bases, and 4 bases had no gene match. Germline CDR1 and CDR2: MNHNY and SVGAGI (reference sequence). CDR3 sequence: CASRAGTGGQETQYF. The DNA of the CDR3 is TGTGCCAGCAGGGCCGGGACAGGGGGCCAAGAGACCCAGTACTTC.

This clonotype was seen many times. The V and J genes are TRBV28 and TRBJ1-2; possibly TRBD1 for D (6 bases). Germline V gene sequence: CDR1 MDHEN, CDR2 SYDVKM. The CDR3 has 16 amino acids. Trimming left V 2 bases short and J 4 bases short, with 17 bases between. The CDR3 DNA sequence: TGTGCCAGCAGTTTACCAGGTCCGGCAGGGGTCTATGGCTACACCTTC. This codes for CASSLPGPAGVYGYTF.

This clonotype occurred a few times. This chain joins TRBV5-6 and TRBJ2-6; no firm D call. Germline CDR1 reads SGHDT; CDR2 reads YYEEEE. Trimming removed 0 bases at V and 5 bases at J, with 15 bases between. CDR3 length equals 17 residues. In DNA form, the CDR3 reads TGTGCCAGCAGCTTGGCGATGCGTGGTCTAAGGGCCAACGTCCTGACTTTC. It translates to CASSLAMRGLRANVLTF.

This clonotype was seen ten or more times. The J gene is TRBJ2-7, the V gene TRBV7-2; D is ambiguous. V was pared by 5 bases and J by 3 bases, with 5 bases between. Germline V gene lookup returns CDR1 SGHTA and CDR2 FQGNSA. This CDR3 is built from 11 residues. The CDR3 coding sequence is TGTGCCAGCAGCGGAAGCTACGAGCAGTACTTC. Protein: CASSGSYEQYF.

V is TRBV2 and J is TRBJ2-7; 9 bases map to TRBD2. This CDR3 spans 13 amino acids. Germline V gene data show CDR1 as SNHLY and CDR2 as FYNNEI. V shed 8 bases, J shed 2 bases, and the junction held 4 bases outside the gene matches. The CDR3 DNA follows: TGTGCCAGCGGGACTAGCCTCACCTACGAGCAGTACTTC. This codes for CASGTSLTYEQYF.

This clonotype was counted between two and nine times. The chain carries TRBV20-1 and TRBJ1-6; D is perhaps TRBD1 (6 bases). With 1 base removed from V and 10 bases from J, the gap between germline ends came to 11 bases. Germline lookup yields CDR1 DFQATT and CDR2 SNEGSKA (reference sequence). This CDR3 spans 13 amino acids. CDR3 in amino acids: CSARGDNRSPLHF. Here the CDR3 DNA reads TGCAGTGCTAGAGGGGACAACAGATCACCCCTCCACTTT.

This clonotype was recorded many times. The chain uses TRBV29-1 and TRBJ1-2; possibly TRBD1 for D (5 bases). Trimming stripped 3 bases from V and 1 base from J, with 6 bases between. Germline CDR1 reads SQVTM; CDR2 reads ANQGSEA. The CDR3 extends over 12 amino acids. The CDR3 protein is CSVDRVNYGYTF. As DNA, the CDR3 is TGCAGCGTTGACAGGGTTAACTATGGCTACACCTTC.

This clonotype was picked up many times. V and J are TRBV11-2 and TRBJ2-2; D is undetermined. The CDR3 is 15 amino acids. CDR1 is SGHAT, CDR2 FQNNGV, per germline. The V end was cut by 2 bases, the J end by 7 bases, with 14 bases between. The chain's CDR3 is CASSLIHGFGGELFF. The CDR3 DNA reads TGTGCCAGCAGCTTAATACATGGGTTTGGCGGGGAGCTGTTTTTT.

This clonotype was detected ten times or more. The gene calls are TRBV5-6 and TRBJ1-5, with no clear D. This CDR3 is built from 15 residues. V was pared by 2 bases and J by 4 bases, with 13 bases between. CDR1 is SGHDT, CDR2 YYEEEE, per germline. The CDR3 nucleotides are TGTGCCAGCAGCTTTTATACCCAAAAGAATCAGCCCCAGCATTTT. It codes for CASSFYTQKNQPQHF. The whole variable domain, filled in from reference TRBV5-6 and TRBJ1-5, reads DAGVTQSPTHLIKTRGQQVTLRCSPKSGHDTVSWYQQALGQGPQFIFQYYEEEERQRGNFPDRFSGHQFPNYSSELNVNALLLGDSALYLCASSFYTQKNQPQHFGDGTRLSIL.

V usage is TRBV29-1 and J usage is TRBJ2-7; the D is unclear. This CDR3 region has 11 residues. V gave up 7 bases and J gave up 5 bases, with 12 bases separating them. CDR1 is SQVTM and CDR2 is ANQGSEA in the germline V gene. The CDR3 bases are TGCAGCGCCCAGATGGCTGACGAGCAGTACTTC. Translation: CSAQMADEQYF.

This clonotype was detected ten times or more. The V and J genes are TRBV6-2 or TRBV6-3 and TRBJ1-5; tentative D call: TRBD1 (5 bases). The germline CDR1 and CDR2 sequences are MNHEY and SVGEGT. Trimming removed 11 bases at V and 3 bases at J, with 14 bases between. The CDR3 covers 13 residues. This chain's CDR3 is CAAGRGNNQPQHF. The CDR3 DNA reads as TGTGCCGCAGGGCGGGGAAACAATCAGCCCCAGCATTTT.